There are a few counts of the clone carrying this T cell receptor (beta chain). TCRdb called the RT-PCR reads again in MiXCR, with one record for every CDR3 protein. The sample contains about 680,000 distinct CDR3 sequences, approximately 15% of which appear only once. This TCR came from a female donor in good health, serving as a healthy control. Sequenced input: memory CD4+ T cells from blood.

This CDR3 reads CASSIPLAGSASYEQYF. The CDR3 bases are TGTGCCAGCAGTATCCCCCTAGCGGGTTCTGCCTCCTACGAGCAGTACTTC. The rearrangement uses TRBV27 and TRBJ2-7; 8 bases agree with TRBD2. This CDR3 is 17 amino acids long. V shed 5 bases and J 0 bases; nucleotides not matched to a gene: 12. Germline CDR1 and CDR2: MNHEY and SMNVEV (reference sequence).